These 17 T cell receptor beta chains were sequenced from one sample in a study of shared clonotypes between healthy human individuals. Profiling relied on immunoSEQ multiplex PCR, and the TCRdb table lists in-frame clones only, not all of them. The repertoire holds around 2.1 million clones, with nearly 97% as singletons. Sequences were obtained from naive CD4+ T cells sorted from blood. The sample's subset: CD45RA+ positively selected. These receptors all stem from a young man in good health.

This chain connects TRBV15 to TRBJ2-3, with TRBD1 identical over 7 bases. CDR1 is LNHNV and CDR2 is YYDKDF in the germline V gene (reference sequence). This CDR3 spans 23 amino acids. The V gene end was trimmed by 0 bases and the J gene end by 3 bases; junction bases not matched to a gene: 27. CDR3 nucleotide sequence: TGTGCCACCAGCAGAGATGATTTGAGGACAGAAAGGCTTAGGGGACAGTGGACAGATACGCAGTATTTT. Translating it yields CATSRDDLRTERLRGQWTDTQYF.

This chain connects TRBV6-1 to TRBJ1-6, with D tentatively TRBD1 (6 bases). V was clipped by 3 bases and J by 1 base, with 10 bases between them. The CDR3 has 16 residues. CDR1 and CDR2 (germline): MNHNS, SASEGT. CDR3: CASSDQGRSYNSPLHF. The CDR3 nucleotides are TGTGCCAGCAGTGACCAGGGGAGATCCTATAATTCACCCCTCCACTTT.

V usage is TRBV6-5 and J usage is TRBJ1-1, with D possibly being TRBD1 (5 bases). Germline V lookup: CDR1 MNHEY, CDR2 SVGAGI. The CDR3 has 11 residues. Trimming pared 8 bases from V and 5 bases from J, leaving 9 bases between. DNA of the CDR3: TGTGCCAGCGGCAGGGTAACTGAAGCTTTCTTT. It yields the protein CASGRVTEAFF.

Here the CDR3 reads CASTRWAEPTAEQYF. The CDR3 coding sequence is TGTGCCAGCACTCGTTGGGCCGAACCCACCGCCGAGCAGTACTTC. The chain employs TRBV6-1 and TRBJ2-7; D uncertain. Per germline, CDR1 MNHNS and CDR2 SASEGT. This CDR3 region has 15 residues. The V end was cut by 7 bases, the J end by 6 bases, with 22 bases between.

The rearrangement joins TRBV4-1 to TRBJ2-5; D not certain. V was shortened by 3 bases and J by 5 bases, with 10 bases between the two germline ends. The CDR3 has 13 amino acids. In germline, CDR1 is MGHRA, CDR2 YSYEKL. The chain's CDR3 is CASSQIGLETQYF. The CDR3 coding sequence is TGCGCCAGCAGCCAGATAGGGCTTGAGACCCAGTACTTC.

As concerns this clone: The sample holds other DNA sequences that translate to the same CDR3. The chain is built from TRBV18 and TRBJ1-4; 11 bases fit TRBD1. The CDR3 is 14 amino acids. Germline V gives CDR1 KGHSH, CDR2 LQKENI. Unmatched junction bases numbered 1, after V lost 2 bases and J lost 8 bases. The DNA for the CDR3 is TGTGCCAGCTCACCAGGACAGGGGGCGGAAAAACTGTTTTTT. This codes for CASSPGQGAEKLFF.

The rearrangement links TRBV6-6 to TRBJ1-6; no clear D. This CDR3 region has 15 residues. V was cut by 6 bases and J by 5 bases, with 14 bases left in between. CDR1 is MNHNY and CDR2 is SVGAGI in the germline V gene (reference sequence). The CDR3 DNA reads TGTGCCAGCAGAACAGACCCGACCGATAATTCACCCCTCCACTTT. Its translation is CASRTDPTDNSPLHF.

The J gene is TRBJ2-4, the V gene TRBV7-2; TRBD1 matches 7 bases. Trimming at V came to 5 bases and at J to 7 bases, leaving 8 bases not matched to a gene. This CDR3 spans 14 amino acids. CDR1 is SGHTA, CDR2 FQGNSA, per germline. In DNA form, the CDR3 reads TGTGCCAGCAGCGGAAGACAGGGTCGGAACATTCAGTACTTC. It translates to CASSGRQGRNIQYF.

The V call is TRBV30, the J call TRBJ2-1; 7 nucleotides line up with TRBD1. V gave up 3 bases and J gave up 4 bases; unmatched junction bases: 9. This CDR3 region has 15 residues. Germline V gene data show CDR1 as GTSNPN and CDR2 as SVGIG (reference sequence). CDR3: CAWSPTGLLYNEQFF. The CDR3 nucleotides are TGTGCCTGGAGCCCGACAGGGCTGTTATACAATGAGCAGTTCTTC.

The V and J genes are TRBV19 and TRBJ2-5; D is unresolved. The ends were cut back, 3 bases at V and 5 bases at J, with 13 bases in the middle. This CDR3 has 14 residues. CDR1 and CDR2 (germline): LNHDA, SQIVND (reference sequence). CDR3 DNA: TGTGCCAGTAGTATTGGATGGGCCTCGGAGACCCAGTACTTC. This gives the protein CASSIGWASETQYF.

The chain employs TRBV13 and TRBJ2-1; 10 bases are shared with TRBD2. This CDR3 region has 14 residues. CDR1 is PRHDT, CDR2 FYEKMQ, per germline (reference sequence). V was clipped by 8 bases and J by 9 bases; unmatched bases: 10. The CDR3, as DNA: TGTGCCAGCCTTCCGGGACTAGCGATTGGTGAGCAGTTCTTC. Translating gives CASLPGLAIGEQFF. Together with reference TRBV13 and TRBJ2-1, the CDR3 gives the full variable domain: AAGVIQSPRHLIKEKRETATLKCYPIPRHDTVYWYQQGPGQDPQFLISFYEKMQSDKGSIPDRFSAQQFSDYHSELNMSSLELGDSALYFCASLPGLAIGEQFFGPGTRLTVL.

The chain carries TRBV9 and TRBJ2-7; 8 nucleotides align to TRBD2. The CDR3 sequence is 14 residues long. Germline V gene lookup returns CDR1 SGDLS and CDR2 YYNGEE. Trimming took 1 base from V and 6 from J; bases not matched to a gene: 6. The CDR3 bases are TGTGCCAGCAGCGTAACAGCGGGGGAGGGCGAGCAGTACTTC. This codes for CASSVTAGEGEQYF.

This chain joins TRBV30 and TRBJ1-1; D gene unclear. This CDR3 has 12 residues. The germline V gene encodes CDR1 GTSNPN and CDR2 SVGIG (reference sequence). V lost 3 bases and J lost 6, with 11 bases in between. This chain's CDR3 is CAWRKGWSEAFF. CDR3 coding DNA: TGTGCCTGGAGAAAAGGTTGGTCTGAAGCTTTCTTT.

The chain links TRBV28 to TRBJ2-7; maybe TRBD1 (6 bases). With 7 bases removed from V and 3 bases from J, the gap between germline ends came to 16 bases. CDR3 length equals 14 residues. The V gene's germline CDR1 is MDHEN and CDR2 SYDVKM. This CDR3 reads CASTEMRGSYEQYF. The CDR3 DNA reads as TGTGCCAGCACCGAGATGAGGGGGAGCTACGAGCAGTACTTC.

The gene calls are TRBV7-2 and TRBJ1-3; TRBD1 is a possible D gene (6 bases). V shed 5 bases and J shed 4 bases, with 9 bases lying between them. The CDR3 sequence is 13 residues long. Germline V gives CDR1 SGHTA, CDR2 FQGNSA. CDR3 bases: TGTGCCAGCAGCGACAGGTCGGGAAACACCATATATTTT. It specifies CASSDRSGNTIYF.

Remarks on this clone: This sample also contains other DNA sequences that code for the same CDR3. The chain is built from TRBV6-5 and TRBJ2-7; tentative D call: TRBD1 (6 bases). V was shortened by 0 bases and J by 0 bases, with 9 bases between the two germline ends. The CDR3 has 15 residues. Germline V lookup: CDR1 MNHEY, CDR2 SVGAGI. CDR3 nucleotides: TGTGCCAGCAGTTACTCTGGACAGACCTCCTACGAGCAGTACTTC. Encoded protein: CASSYSGQTSYEQYF.

V gene TRBV5-1 combines with J gene TRBJ2-7; D uncertain. The germline gives CDR1 SGHRS, CDR2 YFSETQ. This CDR3 is 12 amino acids long. V was clipped by 0 bases and J by 5 bases, with 6 bases between them. DNA for the CDR3: TGCGCCAGCAGCTTGGTTAAAAACGAGCAGTACTTC. This gives the protein CASSLVKNEQYF.